One and the same sample provided the 6 T cell receptor beta chains below, sequenced in a study of Ad26.COV2.S vaccination and SARS-CoV-2 variants. The treatment denotes: roughly 18 received Ad26.COV2.S at low or high dose, single or two shots; several received placebo; per-sample allocation not given. Vaccine and placebo recipients were sampled on day 63 after the first injection. Measured with immunoSEQ multiplex PCR; TCRdb has only the in-frame clones, and not every one. Of under 600,000 clones listed, roughly nine tenths were seen once; the top ten hold 1.7%. The sample was peripheral blood, taken in a trial of Ad26.COV2.S vaccine versus placebo. These receptors came from a person aged 18 to 65 who received the Ad26.COV2.S COVID-19 vaccine or a placebo.

The chain couples TRBV7-2 to TRBJ1-1, with 7 nucleotides matching TRBD1. Losses at the gene ends were 0 bases for V and 5 bases for J; bases not matched to a gene: 3. CDR1 is SGHTA and CDR2 is FQGNSA in the germline V gene. The CDR3 has 14 residues. The CDR3 sequence is CASSLATGSTEAFF. The CDR3 DNA sequence: TGTGCCAGCAGCTTAGCGACAGGGTCTACTGAAGCTTTCTTT.

CDR3 amino acids: CASSKETGLYEQYF. CDR3 nucleotides: TGTGCCAGCAGCAAAGAGACAGGGTTATACGAGCAGTACTTC. This sequence joins TRBV28 and TRBJ2-7, with 7 nucleotides matching TRBD1. Germline V gene lookup returns CDR1 MDHEN and CDR2 SYDVKM. With 6 bases clipped from V and 4 bases from J, the junction kept 9 bases outside the gene matches. The CDR3 extends over 14 amino acids.

The chain has TRBV11-2 and TRBJ2-3, with D perhaps TRBD2 (5 bases). Per the germline V gene, CDR1 is SGHAT and CDR2 is FQNNGV. V gave up 6 bases and J gave up 0 bases, with 10 bases separating them. The CDR3 loop spans 14 amino acids. DNA of the CDR3: TGTGCCAGCAGTGGGAGCGGTAGCACAGATACGCAGTATTTT. It yields the protein CASSGSGSTDTQYF.

This clone was seen only once. V and J are TRBV27 and TRBJ2-1, with no clear D. This CDR3 comprises 14 residues. Germline values: CDR1 MNHEY, CDR2 SMNVEV (reference sequence). V dropped 0 bases and J dropped 2 bases, with 5 bases sitting between them. CDR3 DNA sequence: TGTGCCAGCAGTTTATCGGTTGCCTACAATGAGCAGTTCTTC. Its protein product is CASSLSVAYNEQFF.

The V and J genes are TRBV18 and TRBJ2-7; D is perhaps TRBD2 (5 bases). V dropped 8 bases and J dropped 2 bases, with 16 bases sitting between them. The CDR3 sequence is 14 residues long. Germline V gives CDR1 KGHSH, CDR2 LQKENI. The CDR3 bases are TGTGCCAGCCAGAGTACGGGATCGGCCTACGAGCAGTACTTC. Its protein product is CASQSTGSAYEQYF.

The chain recombines TRBV19 with TRBJ2-2, with 9 positions matching TRBD1. Germline V gives CDR1 LNHDA, CDR2 SQIVND (reference sequence). The CDR3 is 15 amino acids. Trimming took 3 bases from V and 4 from J; bases not matched to a gene: 3. CDR3 nucleotides: TGTGCCAGTAGTATTGGGGACAGGGTCACCGGGGAGCTGTTTTTT. This encodes CASSIGDRVTGELFF.